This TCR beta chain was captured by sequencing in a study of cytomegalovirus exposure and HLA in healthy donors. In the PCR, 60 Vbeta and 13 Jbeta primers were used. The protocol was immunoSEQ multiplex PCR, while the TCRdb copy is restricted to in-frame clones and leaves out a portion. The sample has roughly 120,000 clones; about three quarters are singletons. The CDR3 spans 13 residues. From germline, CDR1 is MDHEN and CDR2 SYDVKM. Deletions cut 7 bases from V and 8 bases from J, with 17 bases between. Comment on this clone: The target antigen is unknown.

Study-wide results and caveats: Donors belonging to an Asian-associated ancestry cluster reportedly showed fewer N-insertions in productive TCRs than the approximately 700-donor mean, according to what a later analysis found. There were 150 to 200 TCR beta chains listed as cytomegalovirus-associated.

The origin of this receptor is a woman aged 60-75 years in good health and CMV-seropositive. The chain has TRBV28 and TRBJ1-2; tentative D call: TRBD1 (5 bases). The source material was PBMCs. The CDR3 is CASNPGWEKGYTF. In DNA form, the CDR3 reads TGTGCCAGCAACCCAGGGTGGGAAAAAGGCTACACCTTC.